This TCR beta chain was obtained from a study of T-cell reconstitution after alpha-beta-depleted transplantation in children (TCRdb year 2016). In terms of the full investigation: T-cell immune reconstitution after TCRalphabeta/CD19-depleted allogeneic hematopoietic cell transplantation in children was quantitatively tracked in the study by means of TCR repertoire profiling. The paper's findings and limits, for the study overall: The apparently early recovery of alphabetaT-cell counts about two months after transplant reportedly depended on only several hundred rapidly expanded clones that came from non-depleted graft cells. In some patients, the high TCRbeta diversity seen at day 60 was put down to recipient T cells and intrathymic progenitors that had survived conditioning. Over subsequent months, a decline in hyperexpanded clone frequencies was noted, and after one year, T-cell counts and TCRbeta diversity were mostly ascribed to newly produced T cells.

This clonotype came up many times. The antigen it binds to is not known. The input lacks base qualities; no much larger clone sits a single base away. At the junction V is shortened by 1 base and J by 4 bases; bases outside the gene matches: 4. Sequences LGHNA (CDR1) and YNFKEQ (CDR2) are obtained from the germline V gene. From the cysteine up to the phenylalanine, the CDR3 has a length of 16 residues. Here the CDR3 DNA is all that survives: 48 bases in frame from base 1. The treatment or condition label here, explained by the study, means: allogeneic hematopoietic cell transplantation with graft depleted of TCRalphabeta T cells and CD19 B cells. The transplant recipients were children given TCRalphabeta/CD19-depleted allogeneic hematopoietic cell grafts. Receptor libraries were prepared by PCR. These reads were obtained on an Illumina HiSeq 2500. TCR library preparation used molecular barcoding, with unique molecular identifiers applied to normalize quantification of the TCRbeta repertoire. The public reads were run again by TCRdb, first through fastp at Q25 and then through MiXCR, and only productive beta chains were kept. Every distinct CDR3 protein forms one entry, paired with its most common genes and DNA. Within this sample are 250,000 to 300,000 distinct CDR3 sequences, with about 9.4% of them counted one time only. The ten largest clones add up to 7.5% of the sample.

This TCR was sampled from a boy under two years old with acute myeloid leukemia, due to receive a stem cell transplant. Recombination linked TRBV4-2 to TRBJ2-3; TRBD2 aligns with 11 central bases. Specimen: PBMCs, collected before TCRalphabeta/CD19-depleted stem cell transplant. The CDR3 protein sequence reads: CASSQVLAGVSDTQYF. The nucleotide sequence is given as TGTGCCAGCAGCCAAGTACTAGCGGGAGTATCAGATACGCAGTATTTT.